This TCR beta chain was profiled in a study of T cell responses to AZD1222 COVID-19 vaccine. Background on the study: Combined were second doses at about 4 or about 12 weeks.

In regard to this clone: The antigen remains unidentified.

The data were produced by immunoSEQ multiplex PCR, yet TCRdb's version contains in-frame clones alone and is incomplete. The sample carries over 100,000 clones, 85% to 95% recorded once. Germline CDR1 SNHLY, CDR2 FYNNEI. The length of the CDR3 is 14 residues. J was trimmed by 4 bases and V by 10 bases; bases with no gene match: 12. Study-level results: The sample set comprised mostly white British donors with more females, and clonal diversity was possibly underestimated. It was only a handful of AZD1222 recipients who were seropositive at baseline. Samples come after the peak T cell response, not at day 14.

This material consisted of peripheral blood, taken on day 0 of AZD1222 vaccination. The clonotype comes from an adult in good health. The chain uses TRBV2 and TRBJ1-2, with 7 bases matching TRBD1. The CDR3 loop reads CATNRGAESYGYTF. Written as DNA, the CDR3 is TGTGCCACAAACAGGGGAGCGGAGAGCTATGGCTACACCTTC. The full variable domain, its missing parts supplied by reference TRBV2 and TRBJ1-2, is EPEVTQTPSHQVTQMGQEVILRCVPISNHLYFYWYRQILGQKVEFLVSFYNNEISEKSEIFDDQFSVERPDGSNFTLKIRSTKLEDSAMYFCATNRGAESYGYTFGSGTRLTVV.